A selection of T cell receptor beta chains follows, all from one sample in a study of shared clonotypes between healthy human individuals. The repertoire was sequenced with immunoSEQ multiplex PCR; TCRdb's copy has only in-frame clones and lacks some. This sample yields about 470,000 clones, of which 70% to 80% are seen a single time; less than 15% belongs to the top ten. Sequenced sample: PBMCs. The receptors shown here come from a woman in her thirties or forties in good health. Some clones in this sample may be carry-over from other donors' samples. CDR3s include the opening cysteine and the closing phenylalanine or tryptophan. Fields, in order: V gene, J gene, D gene, CDR3 protein. A D gene is named only where the DNA matches it firmly.

TRBV5-1,TRBJ2-7,TRBD1,CASSLGRGRGQRGDEQYF
TRBV29-1,TRBJ1-2,.,CSSRAGGGYTF
TRBV7-3,TRBJ2-1,.,CASSLSPGLQYNEQFF
TRBV2,TRBJ1-5,.,CASSGESGNQPQHF
TRBV28,TRBJ1-2,.,CASSSGDYGYTF
TRBV5-6,TRBJ2-5,TRBD1,CASSMLGDRVAQYF
TRBV19,TRBJ2-6,TRBD1,CASSKTGTGANVLTF
TRBV29-1,TRBJ1-1,.,CSVGTVDYTEAFF
TRBV6-5,TRBJ2-7,TRBD2,CASSYRREGPYEQYF
TRBV5-1,TRBJ1-2,.,CASSLALENYGYTF
TRBV7-2,TRBJ2-3,.,CASSLDQDTQYF
TRBV5-3,TRBJ2-2,.,CARSNPWGTGELFF
TRBV6-1,TRBJ2-5,.,CASSDRVWETQYF
TRBV25-1,TRBJ1-4,TRBD1,CASTTGATSGGWEKLFF
TRBV30,.,.,CAWSKGSRYEQYF
TRBV29-1,TRBJ2-1,.,CSVEVGKVGNEQFF
TRBV30,TRBJ2-7,TRBD1,CAWSVDYRGQGEQYF
TRBV9,TRBJ1-2,.,CASSVDRGSKGYTF
TRBV15,TRBJ2-7,.,CATSSFRQSSYEQYF
TRBV11-2,TRBJ1-2,.,CASSPDSMSYGYTF
TRBV6-6,TRBJ2-5,TRBD1,CASSYQGVGETQYF
TRBV6-5,TRBJ1-1,.,CASSWGDGKNTEAFF
TRBV4-1,TRBJ2-4,.,CASSQDNLLAIQYF
TRBV7-2,TRBJ1-3,TRBD1,CASRLRTGDGNTIYF
TRBV18,TRBJ1-1,.,CASARRENTEAFF
TRBV28,TRBJ2-5,TRBD2,CASSLPTSGSRETQYF
TRBV28,TRBJ2-1,.,CASSPRVGATGDLEQFF
TRBV28,TRBJ1-3,.,CASSRVNTIYF
TRBV19,TRBJ1-5,.,CASSIVGTPIVHF
TRBV7-9,TRBJ2-1,TRBD2,CASSAGLAYEQFF
TRBV18,TRBJ2-1,.,CASSQDVLSSYNEQFF
TRBV7-8,TRBJ2-5,TRBD2,CASSPGTSGRFQETQYF
TRBV18,TRBJ2-3,.,CASSPSVGGTDTQYF
TRBV11-2,TRBJ2-7,.,CASSSSWGTYEQYF
TRBV5-1,TRBJ2-7,.,CASSLGRRVDGQYF
TRBV5-5,TRBJ2-7,.,CASSRTGQVVSYEQYF
TRBV18,TRBJ2-7,.,CASSPLAQGGSYEQYF
TRBV7-8,TRBJ2-3,.,CASSPRGPLRGSTDTQYF
TRBV11-2,TRBJ2-1,TRBD1,CASSLLPRGTGEAYNEQFF